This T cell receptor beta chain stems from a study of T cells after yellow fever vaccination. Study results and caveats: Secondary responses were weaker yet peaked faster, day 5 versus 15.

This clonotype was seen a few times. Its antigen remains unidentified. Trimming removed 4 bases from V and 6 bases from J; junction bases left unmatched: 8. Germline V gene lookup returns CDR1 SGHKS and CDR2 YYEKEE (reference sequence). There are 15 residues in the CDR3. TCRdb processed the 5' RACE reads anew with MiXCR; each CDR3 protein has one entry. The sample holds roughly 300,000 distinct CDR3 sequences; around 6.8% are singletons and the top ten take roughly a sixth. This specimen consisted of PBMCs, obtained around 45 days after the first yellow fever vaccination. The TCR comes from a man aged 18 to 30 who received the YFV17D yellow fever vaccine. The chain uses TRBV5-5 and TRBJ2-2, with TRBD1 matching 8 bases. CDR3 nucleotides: TGTGCCAGCAGCCCAAACGGACAGGGCTCCGGGGAGCTGTTTTTT. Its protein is CASSPNGQGSGELFF.